A selection of T cell receptor beta chains follows, all from one sample in a study of tumour-infiltrating T cells in Burkitt lymphoma. Data came from immunoSEQ multiplex PCR; TCRdb stores just in-frame clones and leaves some out. The sample lists around 15,000 clones, about 80% seen once, with 2% to 2.5% in the top ten. The sequenced sample consisted of tumor tissue. The receptors derive from a human donor with diffuse large B-cell lymphoma. CDR3s include the opening cysteine and the closing phenylalanine or tryptophan. D genes are given only for firm matches. Clone sizes are given selectively: once, few, many, or a class where the clone is expanded.

clone_size j_call d_call v_call cdr3_aa cdr3_nt
NA TRBJ1-2 NA TRBV7-6 CASSPGGIDGYTF TGTGCCAGCAGCCCGGGGGGTATCGATGGCTACACCTTC
NA TRBJ2-3 TRBD2 TRBV27 CASSLIAGGADTQYF TGTGCCAGCAGTTTAATAGCGGGAGGTGCAGATACGCAGTATTTT
NA TRBJ1-2 NA TRBV5-4 CASSPTGSTYGYTF TGTGCCAGCAGCCCCACAGGCAGTACCTATGGCTACACCTTC
NA TRBJ1-2 NA TRBV19 CATAPREVGNYGYTF TGTGCCACCGCACCACGAGAGGTCGGAAACTATGGCTACACCTTC
NA TRBJ2-7 TRBD2 TRBV5-6 CASRPGLAGQSYEQYF TGTGCCAGCAGGCCCGGACTAGCGGGGCAATCCTACGAGCAGTACTTC
NA TRBJ1-5 TRBD1 TRBV12-5 CASGSGTGVQPQHF TGTGCTAGTGGCTCCGGGACAGGGGTCCAGCCCCAGCATTTT
once TRBJ2-1 NA TRBV6-5 CASSRDHGDEQFF TGTGCCAGCAGTCGGGACCACGGGGATGAGCAGTTCTTC
NA TRBJ1-1 TRBD1 TRBV7-9 CASSSWDSQNTEAFF TGTGCCAGCAGCTCGTGGGACAGCCAGAACACTGAAGCTTTCTTT
NA TRBJ2-5 TRBD2 TRBV6-6 CASSSPGTSDQETQYF TGTGCCAGCAGTTCCCCCGGGACTAGCGACCAAGAGACCCAGTACTTC
once TRBJ2-1 NA TRBV6-4 CASSRRERDNEQFF TGTGCCAGCAGTAGACGGGAGCGGGACAATGAGCAGTTCTTC
NA TRBJ2-7 NA TRBV18 CASSSARGTYEQYF TGTGCCAGCTCATCAGCCAGGGGCACCTACGAGCAGTACTTC
NA TRBJ1-4 NA TRBV25-1 CASSQREKLFF TGTGCCAGCAGTCAGCGGGAAAAACTGTTTTTT
NA TRBJ2-7 NA TRBV19 CASSIAASSYEQYF TGTGCCAGTAGTATTGCGGCCAGTTCCTACGAGCAGTACTTC
NA TRBJ1-5 TRBD1 TRBV13 CASSSGQSNQPQHF TGTGCCAGCAGCTCGGGACAGAGCAATCAGCCCCAGCATTTT
NA TRBJ2-1 TRBD2 TRBV7-6 CASSLSSGGVYEQFF TGTGCCAGCAGCTTATCTAGCGGGGGGGTTTATGAGCAGTTCTTC
NA TRBJ1-2 NA TRBV9 CASSVGPDVNYGYTF TGTGCCAGCAGCGTAGGCCCAGACGTAAACTATGGCTACACCTTC
NA TRBJ2-5 TRBD1 TRBV27 CASSPGTGGETQYF TGTGCCAGCAGTCCGGGGACAGGGGGGGAGACCCAGTACTTC
NA TRBJ2-2 NA TRBV10-3 CAISQGSTGELFF TGTGCCATCAGCCAGGGCTCCACCGGGGAGCTGTTTTTT
NA TRBJ1-1 NA TRBV2 CASSEVRWEGMNTEAFF TGTGCCAGCAGTGAGGTTCGGTGGGAGGGAATGAACACTGAAGCTTTCTTT
NA TRBJ2-5 TRBD2 TRBV2 CASSEIGAGEETQYF TGTGCCAGCAGTGAGATTGGAGCGGGGGAAGAGACCCAGTACTTC
NA TRBJ1-1 TRBD1 TRBV5-4 CASSKGQDEAFF TGTGCCAGCAGCAAGGGACAGGATGAAGCTTTCTTT
NA TRBJ1-3 NA TRBV9 CASSVERSDF TGTGCCAGCAGCGTAGAGAGGTCGGATTTT
NA TRBJ2-2 TRBD1 TRBV10-3 CAISEPDRPGLVYAGELFF TGTGCCATCAGTGAGCCGGACAGGCCCGGGCTGGTTTACGCCGGGGAGCTGTTTTTT
NA TRBJ1-1 TRBD1 TRBV27 CASSSWTGNTEAFF TGTGCCAGCAGTTCCTGGACAGGGAACACTGAAGCTTTCTTT
NA TRBJ2-1 TRBD2 TRBV4-1 CASSQELAGRNEQFF TGCGCCAGCAGCCAAGAGTTAGCGGGACGCAATGAGCAGTTCTTC
NA TRBJ1-3 NA TRBV5-6 CASSLEVGSSGNTIYF TGTGCCAGCAGCTTGGAAGTTGGGAGCTCTGGAAACACCATATATTTT
once TRBJ2-7 TRBD1 TRBV2 CASSDNRGAYEQYF TGTGCCAGCAGTGACAACAGGGGAGCCTACGAGCAGTACTTC